Listed here is a single T cell receptor beta chain. Its target is not known. This entry is derived from a study of cytomegalovirus exposure and HLA in healthy donors. The study's findings and limits: The classifier reportedly diagnosed cytomegalovirus status with high sensitivity and specificity. A later analysis found first-cohort TCR clusters tended to co-occur in the 120 validation repertoires. Whilst most TCR sequences proved rare, a subset of public TCRs occurred across many donors.

The assay was immunoSEQ multiplex PCR, and TCRdb's table has in-frame clones only and misses some. The table includes 100,000 to 150,000 clones, roughly 89% detected once. The germline gives CDR1 SGHTS, CDR2 YDEGEE. The CDR3 has 15 residues. V was pared by 4 bases and J by 6 bases, with 9 bases of the junction left unmatched. The source is a woman aged 18-29 years in good health and CMV-seronegative. This rearrangement joins TRBV5-8 to TRBJ2-1; 8 nucleotides agree with TRBD1. The sample was PBMCs. The chain's CDR3 is CASSNRQGMGNEQFF. As DNA, the CDR3 is TGTGCCAGCAGCAATCGACAGGGGATGGGCAATGAGCAGTTCTTC.